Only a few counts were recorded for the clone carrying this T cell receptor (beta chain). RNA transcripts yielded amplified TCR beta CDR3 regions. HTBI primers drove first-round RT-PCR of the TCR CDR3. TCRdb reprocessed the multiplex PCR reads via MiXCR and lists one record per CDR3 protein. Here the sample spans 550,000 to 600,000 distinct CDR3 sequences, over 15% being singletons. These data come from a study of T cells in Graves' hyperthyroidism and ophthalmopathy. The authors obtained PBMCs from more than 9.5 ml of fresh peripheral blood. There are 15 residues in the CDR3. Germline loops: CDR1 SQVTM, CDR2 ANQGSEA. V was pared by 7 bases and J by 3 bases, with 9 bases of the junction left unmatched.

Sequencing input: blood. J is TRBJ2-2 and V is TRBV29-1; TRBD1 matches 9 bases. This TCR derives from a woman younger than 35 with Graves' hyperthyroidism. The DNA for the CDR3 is TGCAGCGCGCGGCGGGGGACAGGGCACACCGGGGAGCTGTTTTTT. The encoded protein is CSARRGTGHTGELFF.